These 8 T cell receptor beta chains were sequenced from one sample in a study of early T cells in non-severe SARS-CoV-2 infection. TCRdb re-derived calls from the 5' RACE reads in MiXCR, one entry per CDR3 protein. The sample holds about 48,000 distinct CDR3 sequences, approximately 9.4% seen once. Sequenced sample: whole blood. Receptor source: an adult who was a healthcare worker with PCR-confirmed SARS-CoV-2 infection or an uninfected control (not recorded which).

This clonotype was detected many times. J is TRBJ2-1 and V is TRBV12-5; D gene ambiguous. The CDR3 is 13 amino acids. V was shortened by 1 base and J by 6 bases, with 7 bases between the two germline ends. The V gene's germline CDR1 is LGHNT and CDR2 FRNRAP. The CDR3 here is CASGLEPTNEQFF. The CDR3, as DNA: TGTGCTAGTGGTTTGGAGCCAACCAATGAGCAGTTCTTC.

This clonotype occurred many times. CDR3 residues: CASSSLLGRGGSGYTF. The CDR3 DNA reads as TGTGCCAGCAGTTCCCTCCTTGGGCGCGGTGGTTCTGGCTACACCTTC. The rearrangement links TRBV28 to TRBJ1-2; D is unresolved. This CDR3 region has 16 residues. The V gene lost 4 bases and the J gene lost 7 bases, with 22 bases spanning the gap. Germline V gene sequence: CDR1 MDHEN, CDR2 SYDVKM.

This clonotype was counted ten times or more. This sequence joins TRBV11-2 and TRBJ2-7; D possibly corresponds to TRBD2 (6 bases). The CDR3 extends over 16 amino acids. Looked up from germline, CDR1 is SGHAT and CDR2 is FQNNGV. The V gene lost 5 bases and the J gene lost 4 bases, with 21 bases spanning the gap. The CDR3 protein is CASSRPLSGAHYEQYF. As DNA, the CDR3 is TGTGCCAGCAGCCGACCCCTTTCGGGAGCTCATTACGAGCAGTACTTC.

This clonotype appeared many times. The CDR3 sequence is CASSPGLKETQYF. The CDR3 nucleotides are TGTGCCAGCAGCCCGGGACTGAAAGAGACCCAGTACTTC. V and J are TRBV11-2 and TRBJ2-5, with D possibly being TRBD2 (6 bases). This CDR3 region has 13 residues. Germline V gives CDR1 SGHAT, CDR2 FQNNGV. V shed 5 bases and J shed 3 bases, with 10 bases lying between them.

The gene calls are TRBV12-5 and TRBJ1-4, with D possibly TRBD1 on 5 matching bases. Germline V gene lookup returns CDR1 LGHNT and CDR2 FRNRAP. The CDR3 runs 13 residues. Trimming took off 5 bases at V and 15 bases at J, with 19 bases between the two ends. The CDR3 DNA follows: TGTGCTAGTGGTCCGGATCACCAGGGTCTGGTGTTTTTT. Translation gives CASGPDHQGLVFF.

This clonotype was seen many times. This chain links TRBV28 with TRBJ2-7, with 8 bases aligning to TRBD2. Germline CDR1 and CDR2: MDHEN and SYDVKM. This CDR3 comprises 12 residues. Trimming removed 7 bases from V and 5 bases from J; junction bases left unmatched: 4. The CDR3 protein is CASKSGSNEQYF. The CDR3 DNA is TGTGCCAGCAAAAGCGGGAGTAACGAGCAGTACTTC.

As DNA, the CDR3 is TGCGCCAGCAGCTTGGAGGGTACCGGGCCCCAGCATTTT. It codes for CASSLEGTGPQHF. The chain has TRBV5-1 and TRBJ1-5; no firm D call. The V gene lost 0 bases and the J gene lost 9 bases, with 10 bases spanning the gap. The CDR3 runs to 13 residues. Germline V gene lookup returns CDR1 SGHRS and CDR2 YFSETQ.

This clonotype showed up just a few times. This chain joins TRBV5-1 and TRBJ2-7; a weak D match, TRBD1 (5 bases). V shed 2 bases and J shed 4 bases, with 10 bases lying between them. In germline, CDR1 is SGHRS, CDR2 YFSETQ. The CDR3 is 13 amino acids. The CDR3: CASSLSRDYEQYF. In DNA, the CDR3 is TGCGCCAGCAGCTTAAGCAGGGATTACGAGCAGTACTTC.